This T cell receptor beta chain was captured by sequencing in a study of regulatory T cells in long-lasting Graves disease. Study-wide points: Persistent disease was characterized by preferential usage of TRBV28, TRBJ1-2 and TRBJ2-5. Rather than thyroid tissue, only peripheral blood underwent study. Persistent-disease Graves' patients showed less TCR diversity than new cases.

Sample time point: persistent/refractory GD, antithyroid drugs over 5 years with positive TRAb. Following extraction of RNA from PBMCs, that RNA was used to make the TCR library. Arm-PCR of CDR3 regions and iRepertoire HTBI primers were the basis on which TCR beta libraries were built. TCRdb independently ran MiXCR on the multiplex PCR reads; one entry per CDR3 protein. The sample includes around 510,000 distinct CDR3 sequences, less than 25% of them seen just once. The CDR3 is 17 residues long. V shed 6 bases and J 5 bases; nucleotides not matched to a gene: 17. Germline-derived CDR1 and CDR2 are DFQATT and SNEGSKA (reference sequence). This clonotype turned up a few times. What it binds is not known.

Sample: peripheral blood mononuclear cells (PBMCs), taken when the disease was refractory, from a patient treated with antithyroid drugs. The V and J genes are TRBV20-1 and TRBJ1-5; TRBD1 matches 9 bases. The receptor was isolated from a female donor with Graves disease. CDR3 sequence reads: CSALSHDSDRGDQPQHF. The CDR3, as DNA: TGCAGTGCCCTAAGTCACGATTCGGACAGGGGAGATCAGCCCCAGCATTTT.